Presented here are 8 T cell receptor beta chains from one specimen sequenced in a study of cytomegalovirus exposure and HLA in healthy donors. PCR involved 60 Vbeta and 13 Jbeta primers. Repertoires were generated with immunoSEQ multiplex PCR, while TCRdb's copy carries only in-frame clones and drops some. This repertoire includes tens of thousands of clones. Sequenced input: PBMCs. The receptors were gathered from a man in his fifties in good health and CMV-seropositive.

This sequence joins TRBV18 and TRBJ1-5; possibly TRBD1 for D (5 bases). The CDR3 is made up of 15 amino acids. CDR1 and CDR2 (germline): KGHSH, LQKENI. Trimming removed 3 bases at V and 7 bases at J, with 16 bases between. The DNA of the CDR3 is TGTGCCAGCTCACCCCAGCTCGGCAGGGAACAGCCCCAGCATTTT. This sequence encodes CASSPQLGREQPQHF.

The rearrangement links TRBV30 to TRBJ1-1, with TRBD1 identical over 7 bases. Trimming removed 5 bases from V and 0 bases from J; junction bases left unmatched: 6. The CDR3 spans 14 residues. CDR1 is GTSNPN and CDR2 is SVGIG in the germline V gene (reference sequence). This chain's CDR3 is CAWRGDSLNTEAFF. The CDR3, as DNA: TGTGCCTGGCGTGGGGACAGTCTGAACACTGAAGCTTTCTTT.

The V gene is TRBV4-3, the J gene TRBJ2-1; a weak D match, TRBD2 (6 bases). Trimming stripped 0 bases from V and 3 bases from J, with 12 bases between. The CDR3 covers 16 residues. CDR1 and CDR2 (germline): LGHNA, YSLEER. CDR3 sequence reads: CASSQDSGEFYNEQFF. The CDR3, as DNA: TGCGCCAGCAGCCAAGATTCGGGGGAGTTCTACAATGAGCAGTTCTTC.

CDR3 loop: CASWGGSEAFF. CDR3 nucleotide sequence: TGTGCCAGCTGGGGGGGCAGTGAAGCTTTCTTT. The chain combines TRBV19 with TRBJ1-1; possibly TRBD1 for D (6 bases). Germline V gene lookup returns CDR1 LNHDA and CDR2 SQIVND (reference sequence). The CDR3 sequence is 11 residues long. V lost 9 bases and J lost 7, with 12 bases in between.

Written as DNA, the CDR3 is TGTGCCAGCTCACCATCGGGGGTGGGACCAGCCTACGAGCAGTACTTC. It encodes CASSPSGVGPAYEQYF. J is TRBJ2-7 and V is TRBV18, with a weak D call TRBD2 (6 bases). Germline V gene sequence: CDR1 KGHSH, CDR2 LQKENI. Trimming cost V 2 bases and J 2 bases, with 16 bases left between them. The length of the CDR3 is 16 residues.

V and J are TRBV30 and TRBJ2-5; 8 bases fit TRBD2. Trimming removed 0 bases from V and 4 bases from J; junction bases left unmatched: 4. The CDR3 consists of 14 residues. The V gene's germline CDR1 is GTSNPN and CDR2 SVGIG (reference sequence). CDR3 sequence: CAWSVNGGGETQYF. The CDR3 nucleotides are TGTGCCTGGAGTGTAAACGGGGGGGGAGAGACCCAGTACTTC.

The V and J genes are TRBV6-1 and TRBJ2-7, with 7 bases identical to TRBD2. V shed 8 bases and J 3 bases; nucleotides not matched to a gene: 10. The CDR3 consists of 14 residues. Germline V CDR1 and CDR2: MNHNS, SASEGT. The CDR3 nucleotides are TGTGCCAGCTCATATGGGGGGGTAGGCTACGAGCAGTACGTC. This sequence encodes CASSYGGVGYEQYV.

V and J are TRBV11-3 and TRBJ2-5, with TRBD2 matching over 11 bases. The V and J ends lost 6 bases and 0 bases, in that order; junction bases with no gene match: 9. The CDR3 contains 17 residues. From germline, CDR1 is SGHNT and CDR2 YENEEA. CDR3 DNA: TGTGCCAGCAGGTTTTACAGACTAGCGGGAAACCAAGAGACCCAGTACTTC. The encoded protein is CASRFYRLAGNQETQYF.